This T cell receptor (beta chain) is from a study of TIL therapy for anti-PD-1-resistant metastatic lung cancer. Study findings and constraints: This highly selected cohort may not generalize to typical lung cancer patients.

The immunoSEQ assay was v3. Assay: immunoSEQ multiplex PCR; the TCRdb copy retains only in-frame clones and omits some. Among about 44,000 clones, around three quarters were seen once, and the ten largest hold roughly 15%. With regard to this clone: Antigen: not known.

Time point denoted: pre-treatment sample, taken before nivolumab and TIL therapy. Germline values: CDR1 LNHNV, CDR2 YYDKDF (reference sequence). Trimming stripped 0 bases from V and 5 bases from J, with 10 bases between. The length of the CDR3 is 14 residues. The sequence came from a man aged 70 or older with non-small cell lung cancer. The rearrangement joins TRBV15 to TRBJ1-1, with D unclear. The specimen comprised blood, sampled at baseline. The CDR3 DNA follows: TGTGCCACCAGCAGAGATGTCGGATGGACTGAAGCTTTCTTT. It translates to CATSRDVGWTEAFF.